The present entry profiles one TCR beta chain with its context. Germline loops: CDR1 SGHRS, CDR2 YFSETQ. There are 15 residues in the CDR3. V was clipped by 4 bases and J by 2 bases, with 12 bases between them. The entry originates in a study of Ad26.COV2.S vaccination and SARS-CoV-2 variants. Measured with immunoSEQ multiplex PCR; TCRdb has only the in-frame clones, and not every one. This table has about 350,000 clones, around 90% appearing once. J is TRBJ2-2 and V is TRBV5-1, with D perhaps being TRBD1 or TRBD2 (6 bases each). The material was peripheral blood, obtained after recovery from COVID-19. This clonotype was obtained from a human donor who had recovered from COVID-19. The CDR3 sequence: CASSRGPVNTGELFF. As DNA, the CDR3 is TGCGCCAGCAGCCGGGGGCCTGTAAACACCGGGGAGCTGTTTTTT.